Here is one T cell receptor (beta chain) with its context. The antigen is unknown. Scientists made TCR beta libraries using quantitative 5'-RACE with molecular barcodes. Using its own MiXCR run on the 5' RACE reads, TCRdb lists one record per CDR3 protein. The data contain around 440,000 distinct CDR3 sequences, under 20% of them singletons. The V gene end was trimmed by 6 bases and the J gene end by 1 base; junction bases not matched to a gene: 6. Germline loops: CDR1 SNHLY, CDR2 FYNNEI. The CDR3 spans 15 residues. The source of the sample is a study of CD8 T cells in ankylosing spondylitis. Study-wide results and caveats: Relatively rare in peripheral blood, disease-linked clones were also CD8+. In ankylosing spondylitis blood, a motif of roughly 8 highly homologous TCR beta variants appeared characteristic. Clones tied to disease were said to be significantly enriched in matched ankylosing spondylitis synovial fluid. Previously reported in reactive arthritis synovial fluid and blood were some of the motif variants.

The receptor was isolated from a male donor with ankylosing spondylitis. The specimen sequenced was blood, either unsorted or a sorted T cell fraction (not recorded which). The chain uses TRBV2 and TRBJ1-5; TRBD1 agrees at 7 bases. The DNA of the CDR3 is TGTGCCAGCAGAGCCCAGGGGGTAAGCAATCAGCCCCAGCATTTT. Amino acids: CASRAQGVSNQPQHF.